Given below is one TCR beta chain in context. The CDR3 extends over 15 amino acids. CDR1 is SGHTA, CDR2 FQGNSA, per germline. Trimming stripped 1 base from V and 6 bases from J, with 12 bases between. Genomic DNA of every subset was divided equally among multiple immunoSEQ plates. Generated by immunoSEQ multiplex PCR, the TCRdb table keeps only in-frame clones and is missing some. This table has around 2,000,000 clones, 85% to 95% appearing once. CD4+ cell separation produced CD45RA+ naive and CD45RA-negative memory subsets. The data belong to a study of shared clonotypes between healthy human individuals.

This TCR was recovered from a man younger than 30 in good health. Sequences were obtained from naive CD4+ T cells sorted from blood. Subset given: CD45RA+ positively selected. The rearrangement links TRBV7-2 to TRBJ2-2, with a weak D call TRBD1 (7 bases). CDR3 sequence reads: CASSLGGTVSGELFF. DNA for the CDR3: TGTGCCAGCAGCTTAGGCGGGACAGTTTCCGGGGAGCTGTTTTTT. Complete variable domain (other parts from reference TRBV7-2 and TRBJ2-2): GAGVSQSPSNKVTEKGKDVELRCDPISGHTALYWYRQSLGQGLEFLIYFQGNSAPDKSGLPSDRFSAERTGGSVSTLTIQRTQQEDSAVYLCASSLGGTVSGELFFGEGSRLTVL.